This T cell receptor (beta chain) was obtained from a study of CD8+ T cells in alopecia areata. Study-wide context: Tofacitinib was given for 6 to 18 months, then stopped for 6 months. Overall study findings and caveats: With patients, TCR sharing proved less clear than in mice, a difference possibly related to HLA. Scalp clonality and expanded CD8+ clones among the top 100 were significantly decreased by tofacitinib.

The sample's treatment: oral pan-JAK inhibitor, 5-10 mg twice daily. Lesional scalp tissue (obtained by punch biopsy) and peripheral blood were collected from alopecia areata patients. Investigators isolated RNA and reverse transcribed it into cDNA to act as the sequencing template. Produced via immunoSEQ multiplex PCR; TCRdb's table is partial and in-frame only. The sample holds 90,000 to 120,000 clones, 84% seen once. This clone was counted once. The antigen is unknown. The length of the CDR3 is 14 residues. Germline CDR1 LGHNT, CDR2 FRNRAP. The V and J ends lost 5 bases and 6 bases, in that order; junction bases with no gene match: 5.

The material sequenced was CD8+ T cells sorted from blood, taken at week 24, from a patient treated with tofacitinib. The rearrangement joins TRBV12-5 to TRBJ2-1; 9 bases are shared with TRBD1. This receptor was taken from a human donor with alopecia areata. CDR3 protein: CASGGTGIINEQFF. CDR3 DNA sequence: TGTGCTAGTGGTGGGACAGGGATTATCAATGAGCAGTTCTTC.